One sample yielded the 16 T cell receptor beta chains listed below, sequenced in a study of cytomegalovirus exposure and HLA in healthy donors. The study ran its PCR with 60 Vbeta and 13 Jbeta primers. Here immunoSEQ multiplex PCR was the method, and the copy in TCRdb shows in-frame clones only, minus some. The profile shows roughly 180,000 clones, 77% of them singletons. Source material: PBMCs. The receptor set was obtained from a woman aged 55-69 years in good health and CMV-seropositive.

This clone was counted between two and nine times. V gene TRBV9 combines with J gene TRBJ2-3; no clear D. CDR1 is SGDLS, CDR2 YYNGEE, per germline. The CDR3 totals 13 residues. Trimming removed 4 bases at V and 6 bases at J, with 12 bases between. In nucleotides, the CDR3 is TGTGCCAGCAGCCCATACCTCAGTGATACGCAGTATTTT. This gives the protein CASSPYLSDTQYF.

This chain uses TRBV14 with TRBJ1-2; no clear D. The germline V gene has CDR1 SGHDN and CDR2 FVKESK. V was trimmed by 0 bases and J by 2 bases, leaving 7 bases between them. CDR3 size: 14 residues. DNA of the CDR3: TGTGCCAGCAGCCAAGATTACCGGAACTATGGCTACACCTTC. Translated: CASSQDYRNYGYTF.

This clone was seen a single time. This chain connects TRBV9 to TRBJ2-1; 9 bases map to TRBD2. Germline V CDR1 and CDR2: SGDLS, YYNGEE. The CDR3 loop spans 16 amino acids. The J segment lost 5 bases and the V segment lost 4 bases, leaving 10 bases of the junction unmatched. CDR3 in amino acids: CASSSGGLAGNNEQFF. The CDR3 nucleotides are TGTGCCAGCAGCTCAGGTGGGCTAGCGGGAAACAATGAGCAGTTCTTC.

This chain joins TRBV5-1 and TRBJ1-5; 7 nucleotides match TRBD1. Per germline, CDR1 SGHRS and CDR2 YFSETQ. The trim removed 4 bases at V and 0 bases at J, leaving 4 bases unmatched. The CDR3 consists of 15 residues. The CDR3 DNA follows: TGCGCCAGCAGCCCAGGGACAGATAGCAATCAGCCCCAGCATTTT. Translated: CASSPGTDSNQPQHF.

The V gene is TRBV28, the J gene TRBJ2-7; 8 positions match TRBD1. Germline values: CDR1 MDHEN, CDR2 SYDVKM. Losses at the gene ends were 6 bases for V and 3 bases for J; bases not matched to a gene: 10. This CDR3 comprises 15 residues. CDR3 nucleotide sequence: TGTGCCAGCAGCACCCAGGGACAGGACTACTACGAGCAGTACTTC. It yields the protein CASSTQGQDYYEQYF.

The V gene is TRBV5-4, the J gene TRBJ2-3; D is uncertain. Germline-derived CDR1 and CDR2 are SGHNT and YYREEE (reference sequence). V was trimmed by 0 bases and J by 0 bases, leaving 11 bases between them. CDR3 length: 16 amino acids. CDR3 nucleotides: TGTGCCAGCAGCTTGGGGCGCTCAGGTAGCACAGATACGCAGTATTTT. Translating it yields CASSLGRSGSTDTQYF.

V gene TRBV7-9 combines with J gene TRBJ1-5, with TRBD1 identical over 8 bases. With 4 bases clipped from V and 5 bases from J, the junction kept 4 bases outside the gene matches. CDR3 length: 14 amino acids. CDR1 is SEHNR and CDR2 is FQNEAQ in the germline V gene (reference sequence). The CDR3 sequence is CASSYGQGDQPQHF. The CDR3 coding sequence is TGTGCCAGCAGCTATGGACAGGGCGATCAGCCCCAGCATTTT. Full variable domain (rest looked up from reference TRBV7-9 and TRBJ1-5): DTGVSQNPRHKITKRGQNVTFRCDPISEHNRLYWYRQTLGQGPEFLTYFQNEAQLEKSRLLSDRFSAERPKGSFSTLEIQRTEQGDSAMYLCASSYGQGDQPQHFGDGTRLSIL.

This clone appeared a few times. CDR3 DNA: TGTGCCGCATCGCCGGGGGGATACAATGAGCAGTTCTTC. Its translation is CAASPGGYNEQFF. V and J are TRBV11-2 and TRBJ2-1; 7 bases agree with TRBD2. Trimming at V came to 11 bases and at J to 4 bases, leaving 8 bases not matched to a gene. The CDR3 runs 13 residues. Germline V gives CDR1 SGHAT, CDR2 FQNNGV.

Worth noting for this clone: A read error may account for a junction end that differs from germline. The chain has TRBV27 and TRBJ2-6; 10 bases match TRBD1. Germline-derived CDR1 and CDR2 are MNHEY and SMNVEV (reference sequence). The CDR3 length is 16 residues. CDR3 sequence: CASSPTGGGGANGLTF. The CDR3 DNA is TGTGCCAGCAGTCCGACAGGGGGCGGTGGGGCCAACGGCCTGACTTTC.

The chain joins TRBV11-2 to TRBJ1-1; TRBD1 agrees at 8 bases. CDR1 is SGHAT, CDR2 FQNNGV, per germline. Germline trimming cut 6 bases from V and 1 base from J; bases unmatched to any gene: 13. The CDR3 contains 17 residues. CDR3 DNA: TGTGCCAGCAGACTCACCTTTAGGACAGGGACGAACACTGAAGCTTTCTTT. It encodes CASRLTFRTGTNTEAFF.

V is TRBV7-2 and J is TRBJ1-3; maybe TRBD1 (6 bases). CDR3 length: 16 amino acids. Germline-derived CDR1 and CDR2 are SGHTA and FQGNSA. Trimming took off 4 bases at V and 0 bases at J, with 13 bases between the two ends. DNA for the CDR3: TGTGCCAGCAGCTACCTAAACAGGGACTCTGGAAACACCATATATTTT. Its translation is CASSYLNRDSGNTIYF.

The chain has TRBV21-1 and TRBJ2-7; the table gives TRBD1 as D, unverified against the DNA. TRBV21-1 is assigned pseudogene status. This CDR3 comprises 14 residues. CDR3 sequence reads: CASSNRDRGYEQYF. The CDR3 DNA is TGTGCCAGCAGCAACCGGGACAGGGGCTACGAGCAGTACTTC.

The chain recombines TRBV7-8 with TRBJ2-1; 10 bases agree with TRBD2. The V segment lost 4 bases and the J segment 15 bases; nucleotides outside the gene matches: 15. The CDR3 is 15 amino acids. The germline V gene encodes CDR1 SGHVS and CDR2 FQNEAQ. This CDR3 reads CASSSIAGGLLGRFF. DNA of the CDR3: TGTGCCAGCAGCTCTATAGCGGGGGGTCTTCTCGGCAGGTTCTTC. Looking up the rest from reference TRBV7-8 and TRBJ2-1 gives the full variable domain: GAGVSQSPRYKVAKRGQDVALRCDPISGHVSLFWYQQALGQGPEFLTYFQNEAQLDKSGLPSDRFFAERPEGSVSTLKIQRTQQEDSAVYLCASSSIAGGLLGRFFGPGTRLTVL.

Written as DNA, the CDR3 is TGCGCCAGCAGCCACCCCGCCGCGGGAGGGCCCTACAATGAGCAGTTCTTC. Amino acid sequence: CASSHPAAGGPYNEQFF. The chain has TRBV4-1 and TRBJ2-1; TRBD2 agrees at 9 bases. This CDR3 region has 17 residues. The J segment lost 2 bases and the V segment lost 3 bases, leaving 8 bases of the junction unmatched. Germline V lookup: CDR1 MGHRA, CDR2 YSYEKL.

This clone was found a few times. CDR3 region: CASSSFPGLSYEQYF. CDR3 bases: TGTGCCAGCAGCTCCTTTCCGGGACTAAGCTACGAGCAGTACTTC. V and J are TRBV9 and TRBJ2-7; 7 positions agree with TRBD2. With V trimmed by 4 bases and J by 3 bases, 10 bases remained unmatched. The germline CDR1 and CDR2 sequences are SGDLS and YYNGEE. The CDR3 contains 15 residues.

Here the CDR3 DNA reads TGCGCCAGCAGCTTTTTGTCGCCGGCCGGGACAGGAGGGACCGGGGAGCTGTTTTTT. It yields the protein CASSFLSPAGTGGTGELFF. The rearrangement links TRBV5-1 to TRBJ2-2, with 8 bases lining up with TRBD1. This CDR3 region has 19 residues. The germline gives CDR1 SGHRS, CDR2 YFSETQ. Trimming cost V 2 bases and J 5 bases; bases outside gene matches: 17.